A single count supports the clone carrying this T cell receptor beta chain. Here immunoSEQ multiplex PCR was the method, and the copy in TCRdb shows in-frame clones only, minus some. The table lists about 220,000 clones, around 85% of them singletons, with 2% to 3% in the top ten. This sample was taken from a study of blood T cell repertoires in COVID-19. Study in general: Sources were T cells, B-cell-depleted T cells, or PBMCs; the material itself was cDNA or gDNA.

The TCR originated in an older woman with COVID-19, enrolled during active disease. The sequenced sample consisted of peripheral blood.

This CDR3 reads CAWSGQQTNYGYTF. CDR3 nucleotides: TGTGCCTGGAGTGGTCAACAGACCAACTATGGCTACACCTTC. This chain joins TRBV30 and TRBJ1-2; no reliable D call. CDR1 and CDR2 (germline): GTSNPN, SVGIG (reference sequence). The CDR3 is made up of 14 amino acids. The germline V and J ends were trimmed by 1 base and 2 bases, with 11 bases remaining between them.